Shown below are 27 T cell receptor beta chains from a single sample sequenced in a study of early T cells in non-severe SARS-CoV-2 infection. TCRdb processed the 5' RACE reads anew with MiXCR; each CDR3 protein has one entry. The sample lists approximately 76,000 distinct CDR3 sequences; about 12% were seen once. Source material: whole blood. These receptors were taken from an adult who was a healthcare worker with PCR-confirmed SARS-CoV-2 infection or an uninfected control (not recorded which).

The chain recombines TRBV9 with TRBJ2-1; 9 nucleotides agree with TRBD2. CDR1 SGDLS and CDR2 YYNGEE come from the germline V gene. The junction had 4 bases not matched to a gene; V was cut back by 0 bases and J by 3 bases. The CDR3 length is 16 residues. The CDR3 coding sequence is TGTGCCAGCAGCGTAGTAGCGGGAGTACTCTACAATGAGCAGTTCTTC. It specifies CASSVVAGVLYNEQFF.

On this clonotype: This may come from a read error, since a much larger clone is one base off. This chain connects TRBV20-1 to TRBJ2-3, with 7 bases that match TRBD2. This CDR3 has 13 residues. The germline CDR1 and CDR2 sequences are DFQATT and SNEGSKA (reference sequence). The CDR3 region is CTARDSGRHAQYF. The DNA for the CDR3 is TGCACTGCTAGAGATTCCGGGAGGCACGCGCAGTATTTT.

This clonotype occurred many times. The chain employs TRBV13 and TRBJ2-7; 10 positions agree with TRBD2. The J segment lost 1 base and the V segment lost 2 bases, leaving 2 bases of the junction unmatched. This CDR3 has 15 amino acids. Germline assignment: CDR1 PRHDT and CDR2 FYEKMQ (reference sequence). The CDR3 here is CASSLSSGSSYEQYF. Here the CDR3 DNA reads TGTGCCAGCAGCTTATCTAGCGGGAGTTCCTACGAGCAGTACTTC.

The gene calls are TRBV7-2 and TRBJ1-1; D not resolved. Trimming stripped 1 base from V and 4 bases from J, with 10 bases between. CDR1 is SGHTA, CDR2 FQGNSA, per germline. CDR3 length: 14 residues. The CDR3 region is CASSLDRAGTEAFF. DNA of the CDR3: TGTGCCAGCAGCTTAGACCGGGCGGGCACTGAAGCTTTCTTT.

This clonotype was seen many times. V and J are TRBV20-1 and TRBJ2-3, with 9 nucleotides matching TRBD2. This CDR3 region has 17 residues. Germline V lookup: CDR1 DFQATT, CDR2 SNEGSKA (reference sequence). The V and J ends lost 5 bases and 8 bases, in that order; junction bases with no gene match: 20. CDR3 in DNA: TGCAGTGCTTCACCACTTTCAGCGGGAGGTCGTGGTAGTACGCAGTATTTT. Its translation: CSASPLSAGGRGSTQYF.

This clonotype was seen only once. The V and J genes are TRBV18 and TRBJ2-7; possibly TRBD1 or TRBD2 for D (5 bases each). Germline CDR1 is KGHSH and CDR2 is LQKENI. This CDR3 spans 15 amino acids. Trimming cost V 1 base and J 1 base, with 11 bases left between them. CDR3 loop: CASSPRDRASYEQYF. CDR3 nucleotides: TGTGCCAGCTCACCACGGGACCGGGCGTCCTACGAGCAGTACTTC.

This clonotype was picked up many times. The chain employs TRBV7-9 and TRBJ2-3; TRBD2 matches at 15 bases. This CDR3 contains 17 residues. Trimming at V came to 5 bases and at J to 6 bases, leaving 9 bases not matched to a gene. Germline V gene lookup returns CDR1 SEHNR and CDR2 FQNEAQ (reference sequence). This CDR3 reads CASSPKTGTSGGDTQYF. The CDR3 nucleotides are TGTGCCAGCAGCCCAAAAACCGGGACTAGCGGGGGGGATACGCAGTATTTT.

This clonotype was recorded a few times. The gene calls are TRBV7-8 and TRBJ1-2; D call uncertain. Germline V gene sequence: CDR1 SGHVS, CDR2 FQNEAQ. The CDR3 consists of 13 residues. V was trimmed by 5 bases and J by 2 bases, leaving 9 bases between them. The CDR3 region is CASSPTYNYGYTF. Written as DNA, the CDR3 is TGTGCCAGCAGCCCCACATACAACTATGGCTACACCTTC.

This clonotype was observed at least ten times. This chain joins TRBV11-2 and TRBJ2-4; D is uncertain. V gave up 3 bases and J gave up 6 bases, with 12 bases separating them. The CDR3 is made up of 14 amino acids. In germline, CDR1 is SGHAT, CDR2 FQNNGV. The CDR3 DNA sequence: TGTGCCAGCAGCTTGGCGGATCTAATAAACATTCAGTACTTC. As protein: CASSLADLINIQYF. Together with reference TRBV11-2 and TRBJ2-4, the CDR3 gives the full variable domain: EAGVAQSPRYKIIEKRQSVAFWCNPISGHATLYWYQQILGQGPKLLIQFQNNGVVDDSQLPKDRFSAERLKGVDSTLKIQPAKLEDSAVYLCASSLADLINIQYFGAGTRLSVL.

The chain uses TRBV28 and TRBJ1-6; D gene unclear. Trimming took 5 bases from V and 16 from J, leaving 15 bases between them. The CDR3 contains 12 residues. Germline loops: CDR1 MDHEN, CDR2 SYDVKM. CDR3: CASSPPGRELHF. Written as DNA, the CDR3 is TGTGCCAGCAGTCCACCAGGAAGGGAACTCCACTTT. The full variable domain, its missing parts supplied by reference TRBV28 and TRBJ1-6, is DVKVTQSSRYLVKRTGEKVFLECVQDMDHENMFWYRQDPGLGLRLIYFSYDVKMKEKGDIPEGYSVSREKKERFSLILESASTNQTSMYLCASSPPGRELHFGNGTRLTVT.

The rearrangement uses TRBV10-3 and TRBJ2-7; D perhaps matches TRBD1 (5 bases). Per the germline V gene, CDR1 is ENHRY and CDR2 is SYGVKD. The CDR3 extends over 13 amino acids. Trimming removed 5 bases at V and 1 base at J, with 9 bases between. This CDR3 is CAISPQGSYEQYF. DNA for the CDR3: TGTGCCATCAGTCCCCAGGGTTCCTACGAGCAGTACTTC.

The gene calls are TRBV5-5 and TRBJ1-4; TRBD1 is a possible D gene (5 bases). The V and J ends lost 5 bases and 4 bases respectively, with 18 bases between them. The germline CDR1 and CDR2 sequences are SGHKS and YYEKEE (reference sequence). This CDR3 contains 16 residues. CDR3: CASSQGRTPGNEKLFF. The DNA of the CDR3 is TGTGCCAGCAGTCAGGGACGGACACCGGGTAATGAAAAACTGTTTTTT.

This clonotype was seen many times. The chain has TRBV20-1 and TRBJ2-1; possibly TRBD2 for D (6 bases). From germline, CDR1 is DFQATT and CDR2 SNEGSKA (reference sequence). The CDR3 length is 11 residues. The CDR3 bases are TGCAGCCCGGCGGGGAACAATGAGCAGTTCTTC. Encoded protein: CSPAGNNEQFF.

In its sample, this clonotype was seen many times. This sequence joins TRBV10-3 and TRBJ1-5; 7 bases fit TRBD1. J gave up 3 bases and V 5 bases, and 4 bases lay outside the gene matches. CDR3 length: 14 residues. The germline gives CDR1 ENHRY, CDR2 SYGVKD. CDR3 in DNA: TGTGCCATCAGTTCCGGGACAGTCAATCAGCCCCAGCATTTT. This sequence encodes CAISSGTVNQPQHF.

The chain couples TRBV29-1 to TRBJ1-1, with TRBD1 matching over 7 bases. The CDR3 consists of 12 residues. CDR1 and CDR2 (germline): SQVTM, ANQGSEA. V shed 3 bases and J 10 bases; nucleotides not matched to a gene: 8. Here the CDR3 DNA reads TGCAGCGTTGAGACAGGGCCTCCGAGAGCTTTCTTT. Protein product: CSVETGPPRAFF.

At least ten counts were recorded for this clonotype. J is TRBJ2-7 and V is TRBV7-9, with 9 bases aligning to TRBD1. The CDR3 spans 15 residues. V gave up 4 bases and J gave up 1 base; unmatched junction bases: 5. The germline V gene encodes CDR1 SEHNR and CDR2 FQNEAQ (reference sequence). This CDR3 reads CASSSPGTGSYEQYF. The CDR3 DNA reads as TGTGCCAGCAGCTCCCCCGGGACAGGGTCCTACGAGCAGTACTTC.

This chain joins TRBV15 and TRBJ1-6; TRBD1 aligns across 9 bases. With V trimmed by 3 bases and J by 10 bases, 13 bases remained unmatched. The CDR3 is made up of 17 amino acids. CDR1 LNHNV and CDR2 YYDKDF come from the germline V gene (reference sequence). CDR3 protein: CATSSNRGRKVVSPLHF. CDR3 sequence (DNA): TGTGCCACCAGCAGTAACAGGGGGCGCAAAGTAGTATCACCCCTCCACTTT.

The J gene is TRBJ1-5, the V gene TRBV20-1, with 8 bases aligning to TRBD1. V was clipped by 6 bases and J by 6 bases; unmatched bases: 10. Looked up from germline, CDR1 is DFQATT and CDR2 is SNEGSKA (reference sequence). The CDR3 sequence is 14 residues long. The CDR3 protein is CSANKQGVVQPQHF. CDR3 sequence (DNA): TGCAGTGCAAACAAACAGGGGGTGGTTCAGCCCCAGCATTTT.

The V call is TRBV28, the J call TRBJ2-7, with D possibly TRBD2 on 5 matching bases. This CDR3 spans 14 amino acids. V shed 5 bases and J shed 3 bases, with 14 bases lying between them. The germline gives CDR1 MDHEN, CDR2 SYDVKM. DNA of the CDR3: TGTGCCAGCAGTCTCCTCCTCGGAGGCTACGAGCAGTACTTC. It yields the protein CASSLLLGGYEQYF.

This clonotype came up many times. In DNA, the CDR3 is TGTGCCAGCAGCCAAGATCAAGAGACCCAGTACTTC. This translates into CASSQDQETQYF. The rearrangement uses TRBV3-1 and TRBJ2-5, with D uncertain. The germline CDR1 and CDR2 sequences are LGHDT and YNNKEL (reference sequence). The CDR3 has 12 amino acids. V lost 0 bases and J lost 2, with 1 base in between.

This chain links TRBV6-5 with TRBJ2-7; D uncertain. Germline V CDR1 and CDR2: MNHEY, SVGAGI. V was trimmed by 4 bases and J by 3 bases, leaving 19 bases between them. CDR3 length: 16 residues. The CDR3, as DNA: TGTGCCAGCAGTTCCCAGTCACTTCTGGCCTTCTACGAGCAGTACTTC. Translating gives CASSSQSLLAFYEQYF.

This chain uses TRBV11-2 with TRBJ2-7, with 8 bases aligning to TRBD2. The germline V gene encodes CDR1 SGHAT and CDR2 FQNNGV. CDR3 length: 13 amino acids. With 5 bases clipped from V and 7 bases from J, the junction kept 7 bases outside the gene matches. CDR3 DNA sequence: TGTGCCAGCAGCACGGGAGGGCTTTGGGAGCAGTACTTC. Residues: CASSTGGLWEQYF. The variable domain in full, with the rest retrieved from reference TRBV11-2 and TRBJ2-7, is EAGVAQSPRYKIIEKRQSVAFWCNPISGHATLYWYQQILGQGPKLLIQFQNNGVVDDSQLPKDRFSAERLKGVDSTLKIQPAKLEDSAVYLCASSTGGLWEQYFGPGTRLTVT.

This clonotype was found many times. This chain connects TRBV5-6 to TRBJ2-7; D not certain. The CDR3 extends over 12 amino acids. V shed 4 bases and J shed 7 bases, with 12 bases lying between them. Looked up from germline, CDR1 is SGHDT and CDR2 is YYEEEE. As DNA, the CDR3 is TGTGCCAGCAGCCAGACTCTGGGAGAGCAGTACTTC. Translating gives CASSQTLGEQYF.

This clonotype was counted ten times or more. V and J are TRBV19 and TRBJ2-3, with no clear D. This CDR3 spans 14 amino acids. CDR1 and CDR2 from the germline V gene are LNHDA and SQIVND (reference sequence). Deletions cut 5 bases from V and 2 bases from J, with 11 bases between. This CDR3 is CASSRIPNTDTQYF. CDR3 coding DNA: TGTGCCAGTAGTCGAATCCCTAACACAGATACGCAGTATTTT. The entire variable domain, with the rest obtained from reference TRBV19 and TRBJ2-3, is as follows: DGGITQSPKYLFRKEGQNVTLSCEQNLNHDAMYWYRQDPGQGLRLIYYSQIVNDFQKGDIAEGYSVSREKKESFPLTVTSAQKNPTAFYLCASSRIPNTDTQYFGPGTRLTVL.

This clonotype was observed many times. The genes are TRBV7-9 and TRBJ1-5; 9 bases are shared with TRBD1. The CDR3 is made up of 14 amino acids. The V gene end was trimmed by 5 bases and the J gene end by 7 bases; junction bases not matched to a gene: 6. Germline CDR1 is SEHNR and CDR2 is FQNEAQ (reference sequence). CDR3 protein: CASSTQGAGQPQHF. CDR3 nucleotide sequence: TGTGCCAGCAGCACACAGGGGGCGGGGCAGCCCCAGCATTTT.

V usage is TRBV6-6 and J usage is TRBJ2-1; the D gene is possibly TRBD2 (6 bases). This CDR3 has 11 residues. Germline V CDR1 and CDR2: MNHNY, SVGAGI (reference sequence). Trimming took off 5 bases at V and 12 bases at J, with 11 bases between the two ends. The CDR3, as DNA: TGTGCCAGCAGTCCAGGGACTCTGCAGTTCTTC. This encodes CASSPGTLQFF.

This clonotype turned up a few times. This sequence joins TRBV7-9 and TRBJ2-7; 11 bases fit TRBD2. Trimming at V came to 2 bases and at J to 7 bases, leaving 7 bases not matched to a gene. The CDR3 is 15 residues long. Germline CDR1 and CDR2: SEHNR and FQNEAQ (reference sequence). CDR3 coding DNA: TGTGCCAGCAGCTTATGTAGCGGGGGGGTTTGTGAGCAGTACTTC. Residues: CASSLCSGGVCEQYF.